This is a list of T cell receptor beta chains from one sample in a study of T cells in Graves' hyperthyroidism and ophthalmopathy. Each CDR3 protein is one row after TCRdb ran MiXCR on the multiplex PCR reads. This sample has 490,000 or so distinct CDR3 sequences, with approximately 22% found just once. Sequencing used blood. The receptors originated from a woman aged 70-85 years with Graves' ophthalmopathy. Each CDR3 is given with its conserved first and last residue. Each record gives: V gene, clone size, J gene, D gene, CDR3 protein, CDR3 DNA. D genes are given only for firm matches. Where a row states a size, it is once, few, many or the class of an expanded clone; other rows omit it.

>TRBV5-6|-|TRBJ2-1|-
CASSLATIGRVLFF
TGTGCCAGCAGCTTGGCCACAATCGGGCGGGTTCTGTTCTTC
>TRBV3-1|few|TRBJ1-1|-
CASSALENTEAFF
TGTGCCAGCAGCGCCTTAGAGAACACTGAAGCTTTCTTT
>TRBV2|few|TRBJ2-7|-
CALGRGPSYEQYF
TGTGCACTCGGGCGGGGCCCCTCCTACGAGCAGTACTTC
>TRBV20-1|-|TRBJ2-3|-
CSGEASSTDTQYF
TGCAGTGGGGAGGCTTCTAGCACAGATACGCAGTATTTT
>TRBV10-3|few|TRBJ2-5|TRBD2
CAISPGTSGWGQETQYF
TGTGCCATCAGCCCCGGGACTAGCGGATGGGGTCAAGAGACCCAGTACTTC
>TRBV20-1|many|TRBJ2-1|-
CSARGLAGPYYNEQFF
TGCAGTGCTAGAGGGCTGGCGGGACCCTACTACAATGAGCAGTTCTTC
>TRBV20-1|-|TRBJ2-7|TRBD2
CSARPPTRREGIYEQYF
TGCAGTGCTAGACCCCCAACGAGGCGGGAGGGAATCTACGAGCAGTACTTC
>TRBV7-9|-|TRBJ1-2|TRBD1
CASSLGGGAGNYGYTF
TGTGCCAGCAGCTTAGGAGGGGGCGCCGGGAACTATGGCTACACCTTC
>TRBV28|-|TRBJ1-1|-
CASSLWPGGEAFF
TGTGCCAGCAGTTTATGGCCCGGGGGTGAAGCTTTCTTT
>TRBV2|-|TRBJ1-2|-
CASFREKAEYGYTF
TGTGCCAGCTTCCGGGAGAAGGCAGAATATGGCTACACCTTC
>TRBV20-1|-|TRBJ2-1|-
CSAEWTLNNEQFF
TGCAGTGCCGAGTGGACTTTAAACAATGAGCAGTTCTTC
>TRBV30|many|TRBJ1-1|-
CALQGSNTEAFF
TGTGCCTTACAGGGATCCAACACTGAAGCTTTCTTT
>TRBV7-9|many|TRBJ2-7|TRBD2
CASSLGTSGTYEQYF
TGTGCCAGCAGCCTGGGGACTAGCGGCACCTACGAGCAGTACTTC
>TRBV2|many|TRBJ1-5|-
CASSEALYRAQPQHF
TGTGCCAGCAGTGAAGCGCTGTACAGGGCCCAGCCCCAGCATTTT
>TRBV20-1|many|TRBJ1-1|-
CSARQGGTEAFF
TGCAGTGCTAGACAGGGCGGCACTGAAGCTTTCTTT
>TRBV20-1|few|TRBJ2-7|TRBD2
CSAREAGTSTYEQYF
TGCAGTGCTAGAGAAGCCGGGACTAGCACCTACGAGCAGTACTTC
>TRBV20-1|-|TRBJ2-7|TRBD1
CSVMDRLDQYF
TGCAGTGTTATGGACAGGCTCGATCAGTACTTC
>TRBV5-5|-|TRBJ2-5|TRBD2
CASSLEALAGVGGETQYF
TGTGCCAGCAGCCTCGAAGCACTAGCGGGGGTAGGCGGAGAGACCCAGTACTTC
>TRBV2|many|TRBJ2-1|-
CASQADSYNEQFF
TGTGCCAGCCAAGCGGACTCCTACAATGAGCAGTTCTTC
>TRBV6-5|many|TRBJ1-2|TRBD1
CASSYSGTAGYTF
TGTGCCAGCAGTTACTCCGGGACAGCTGGCTACACCTTC
>TRBV30|many|TRBJ1-1|TRBD1
CAWSGQGLRTEAFF
TGTGCCTGGAGTGGACAGGGTTTGAGAACTGAAGCTTTCTTT
>TRBV5-6|few|TRBJ1-3|-
CASSSASRGSGNTIYF
TGTGCCAGCAGCTCCGCTTCAAGAGGCTCTGGAAACACCATATATTTT
>TRBV7-3|many|TRBJ2-3|TRBD2
CASSFGTSPDTQYF
TGTGCCAGCAGCTTTGGGACTAGTCCAGATACGCAGTATTTT
>TRBV6-1|-|TRBJ1-5|-
CASSDQRNQPQHF
TGTGCCAGCAGCGATCAGAGAAATCAGCCCCAGCATTTT
>TRBV6-5|-|TRBJ2-6|-
CASSNRISGANVLTF
TGTGCCAGCAGTAACAGGATCTCTGGGGCCAACGTCCTGACTTTC
>TRBV10-2|-|TRBJ1-2|-
CASSDPDSYGYTF
TGCGCCAGCAGTGACCCCGACAGTTATGGCTACACCTTC
>TRBV5-1|few|TRBJ1-1|TRBD1
CASNKQGGNTEAFF
TGCGCCAGCAACAAACAGGGGGGTAACACTGAAGCTTTCTTT
>TRBV7-2|many|TRBJ2-7|TRBD1
CASSSQGASYEQYF
TGTGCCAGCAGTTCCCAGGGGGCCTCCTACGAGCAGTACTTC
>TRBV30|many|TRBJ1-2|-
CARRQGLDYGYTF
TGTGCCCGCCGGCAGGGGCTGGACTATGGCTACACCTTC
>TRBV2|many|TRBJ1-5|-
CASSTERQSNQPQHF
TGTGCCAGCAGCACGGAAAGACAGTCCAATCAGCCCCAGCATTTT
>TRBV5-1|-|TRBJ2-1|TRBD2
CASSFSGTNEQFF
TGCGCCAGCAGCTTTAGCGGGACGAATGAGCAGTTCTTC
>TRBV7-3|-|TRBJ2-2|TRBD2
CASSLIGSGSGELFF
TGTGCCAGCAGCTTAATCGGGAGCGGGAGCGGGGAGCTGTTTTTT
>TRBV11-2|many|TRBJ2-3|TRBD2
CASSSQATSRDTQYF
TGTGCCAGCAGCTCCCAAGCGACTAGCAGGGATACGCAGTATTTT
>TRBV18|-|TRBJ2-5|-
CASSPNRGTQETQYF
TGTGCCAGCTCACCAAATCGAGGAACCCAAGAGACCCAGTACTTC
>TRBV29-1|few|TRBJ2-2|TRBD1
CSVQGGANTGELFF
TGCAGCGTTCAAGGGGGCGCGAACACCGGGGAGCTGTTTTTT
>TRBV27|few|TRBJ2-7|-
CASSFLGSARYEQYF
TGTGCCAGCAGTTTCCTGGGGTCAGCCCGCTACGAGCAGTACTTC
>TRBV2|-|TRBJ2-6|-
CASTPEGANVLTF
TGTGCCAGCACTCCGGAGGGGGCCAACGTCCTGACTTTC
>TRBV5-4|-|TRBJ2-5|-
CASSLDTVGGETQYF
TGTGCCAGCAGCTTGGACACCGTAGGTGGAGAGACCCAGTACTTC
>TRBV5-6|-|TRBJ1-5|-
CASSPTDGINQPQHF
TGTGCCAGCAGCCCCACGGACGGAATCAATCAGCCCCAGCATTTT
>TRBV12-3/TRBV12-4|many|TRBJ1-1|-
CASSRGGGCFF
TGTGCCAGCAGTCGGGGGGGGGGTTGTTTCTTT
>TRBV4-3|-|TRBJ2-7|TRBD1
CASSQEWSFSGQGLYEQYF
TGCGCCAGCAGCCAAGAGTGGTCATTCTCGGGACAGGGGTTGTACGAGCAGTACTTC
>TRBV30|-|TRBJ1-4|-
CAWSGGGTNEKLFF
TGTGCCTGGAGTGGCGGGGGCACTAATGAAAAACTGTTTTTT
>TRBV30|-|TRBJ2-1|-
CAWSKKRSSYNEQFF
TGTGCCTGGAGTAAAAAGAGGAGCTCCTACAATGAGCAGTTCTTC
>TRBV6-1|few|TRBJ2-1|-
CASSLGPGGQFF
TGTGCCAGCAGTCTCGGTCCTGGGGGGCAGTTCTTC
>TRBV24-1|-|TRBJ2-3|-
CATSVGSSTDTQYF
TGTGCCACCAGTGTTGGATCTAGCACAGATACGCAGTATTTT
>TRBV28|-|TRBJ2-4|TRBD2
CASSLLRGGNIQYF
TGTGCCAGCAGTTTACTTCGGGGGGGAAACATTCAGTACTTC
>TRBV10-3|few|TRBJ2-4|-
CAISGGTPAKNIQYF
TGTGCCATCAGCGGCGGGACTCCAGCCAAAAACATTCAGTACTTC
>TRBV30|-|TRBJ1-4|-
CAWNPGGGNEKLFF
TGTGCCTGGAACCCCGGGGGGGGCAATGAAAAACTGTTTTTT
>TRBV12-3/TRBV12-4|many|TRBJ1-5|-
CASSLAGGEGQPQHF
TGTGCCAGCAGTTTAGCGGGGGGCGAAGGTCAGCCCCAGCATTTT
>TRBV12-3/TRBV12-4|-|TRBJ2-5|TRBD1
CASRMGEGATQYF
TGTGCCAGCCGTATGGGTGAGGGGGCGACCCAGTACTTC
>TRBV7-2|many|TRBJ2-7|TRBD1
CASSLSGQVYEQYF
TGTGCCAGCAGCCTGTCGGGACAGGTCTACGAGCAGTACTTC
>TRBV3-1|few|TRBJ2-7|TRBD1
CASSRLGGTGGDEQYF
TGTGCCAGCAGCCGGCTAGGAGGAACAGGGGGCGACGAGCAGTACTTC
>TRBV6-1|few|TRBJ1-1|-
CASSEWGGSEAFF
TGTGCCAGCAGTGAATGGGGGGGCTCTGAAGCTTTCTTT
>TRBV7-3|few|TRBJ2-2|TRBD2
CASSLTSGRATGELFF
TGTGCCAGCAGCTTAACTAGCGGGAGAGCCACCGGGGAGCTGTTTTTT
>TRBV24-1|-|TRBJ2-3|-
CATSDFGGDTQYF
TGTGCCACCAGTGATTTCGGGGGAGATACGCAGTATTTT